This TCR beta chain comes out of a study of blood T cell repertoires in COVID-19. From germline, CDR1 is SGHNT and CDR2 YYREEE (reference sequence). The CDR3 runs 14 residues. Unmatched junction bases numbered 13, after V lost 5 bases and J lost 9 bases. Original processing notes: Estimates of nucleated cell counts were drawn from the amplification of reference gene primers. Sequencing was performed with immunoSEQ multiplex PCR; in TCRdb, only in-frame clones are kept and a portion is missing. V and J calls and clone size are given by that table; D and trimming were obtained from the DNA. The sample shows 120,000 to 150,000 clones, roughly 78% of them seen only once.

The source of this sequence is a man aged 55-75 years with acute or convalescent COVID-19. The specimen was peripheral blood. J is TRBJ1-1 and V is TRBV5-4; TRBD1 matches at 7 bases. In DNA, the CDR3 is TGTGCCAGCAGTTCTAAGGGGGCTGTCGATAAAGCTTTCTTT. Translating gives CASSSKGAVDKAFF.